This entry is about one TCR beta chain. Its antigen is unidentified. This sample is part of a study of T cell clonotyping in hematopoietic cell transplantation. Study-wide results and limits: At the given depth, recipient repertoires were over 95% de novo clonotypes. Broader posttransplant TCR repertoire diversity was predicted by graft donor and pretransplant recipient Inverse Simpson Index values. After transplant, recipient diversity fell while pathologically expanded clonotypes grew through day 180.

This CDR3 has 14 amino acids. Trimming removed 1 base at V and 0 bases at J, with 4 bases between. CDR1 is SGHRS and CDR2 is YFSETQ in the germline V gene. Using immunoSEQ multiplex PCR, the repertoire was profiled, and TCRdb retains in-frame clones only, with some absent. The sample shows under 9,500 clones, roughly 79% of them seen only once. Blood collection times were about day -28 and days 30, 100, 180 posttransplant. The V and J genes are TRBV5-1 and TRBJ2-2, with unresolved D. The sample consisted of peripheral blood mononuclear cells, taken 180 days after allogeneic stem cell transplant. The source is a female patient aged 50-59 years who had an allogeneic stem cell transplant from an unrelated donor, so the T cells may come from the graft donor. Some clones in this sample may be carry-over from other donors' samples. CDR3 in amino acids: CASSLTSNTGELFF. CDR3 coding DNA: TGCGCCAGCAGCTTGACCTCGAACACCGGGGAGCTGTTTTTT.